This entry describes one T cell receptor (beta chain). This clone showed up just a few times. Its antigen is still unknown. The sample holds no much larger clone one base away, and base qualities are not on file. One collaborating source in Seattle enrolled patients while the patients were actively infected and followed the patients over time throughout the course of disease. The collaborating institutions used their own protocols to collect whole blood in K2EDTA tubes. For TCRbeta analysis, collaborators shipped samples as frozen whole blood, isolated PBMCs, or DNA extracted from either of those sample types. TCRbeta CDR3 regions were amplified from genomic DNA using the immunoSEQ Assay, a bias-controlled multiplex PCR. For the original study's pipeline: The number of nucleated cells in each sample was estimated by amplification of reference gene primers within the assay. Sequence reads were collapsed and filtered to measure the absolute abundance of every unique TCRbeta CDR3 rearrangement. For each sample, productive Simpson clonality was calculated as the square root of Simpson's diversity index across productive rearrangements. This immuneACCESS table, as held by TCRdb, lists in-frame sequences with V and J called but not all clones. Of the missing ones, under half trace to an unresolved V gene in checked studies; the others have no known cause. The V and J calls and clone size come from that table; D and trimming were worked out from the DNA. The sample table holds a few hundred thousand clones, of which about 80% were seen once. The ten largest clones take up approximately 14% of the sample.

This sample was taken from a study of blood T cell repertoires in COVID-19 (dated by TCRdb to 2019 to 2021). Concerning the study at large: Samples from collaborators originated in the United States, Italy and Spain and spanned both the acute and convalescent phases of COVID-19. HLA class I and class II types, where available, came from metadata supplied by the sample provider rather than from assay-based typing. A de-identified subject ID, COVID-19 status, age in years and sex were almost always included in the sample metadata. Deeply sampled blood TCRbeta repertoires from subjects exposed to, actively infected with, or recovered from COVID-19 were included in the dataset. The samples were drawn from two sources: the first 160 participants of the ongoing ImmuneRACE study, and 1,254 subjects contributed by 6 global collaborators. The material from the prospective study consisted of cDNA or gDNA derived from T cells, B-cell-depleted T cells, or PBMCs. The repertoires were made available in a free public database intended to serve as a resource for research on the immune response to SARS-CoV-2. Study-wide conclusions, independent of this receptor: Clinical and demographic metadata were provided uncurated, with the amount varying by source and participant.

Looking up the germline V gene yields CDR1 SGHAT and CDR2 FQNNGV. Counted from cysteine to phenylalanine, this CDR3 has 17 amino acids. Only CDR3 DNA is held: 51 bases, read in frame from base 1. V loses 3 bases, J loses 3 bases, and the germline ends lie 17 bases apart. The receptor's source is a person between 70 and 80 years old with COVID-19, enrolled during active disease. Recombination joined TRBV11-2 with TRBJ2-2; a weak D assignment points to TRBD1 (6 bases agree). The material sequenced was peripheral blood. The sequenced DNA is TGTGCCAGCAGCTTCAGCTTCCGGGACACCTACACCGGGGAGCTGTTTTTT. Its protein is CASSFSFRDTYTGELFF.